This T cell receptor beta chain was captured in a study of Ad26.COV2.S vaccination and SARS-CoV-2 variants. Produced via immunoSEQ multiplex PCR; TCRdb's table is partial and in-frame only. The data contain roughly 350,000 clones, approximately 90% of them singletons. As concerns this clone: Its antigen is not known.

Study results and limitations: Responses of T cells in total may have been underestimated by the TCR breadth and depth analyses.

Treatment noted: approximately 18 received Ad26.COV2.S at low or high dose, single or two shots; about 5 received placebo; per-sample allocation not given. The samples were gathered on day 63 after the first injection of vaccine or placebo. V was clipped by 5 bases and J by 8 bases; unmatched bases: 11. CDR1 is SGHVS, CDR2 FQNEAQ, per germline. The length of the CDR3 is 14 residues. The chain couples TRBV7-8 to TRBJ1-2; TRBD1 matches at 7 bases. This receptor was identified in a person aged 18-60 years who received the Ad26.COV2.S COVID-19 vaccine or a placebo. This material consisted of peripheral blood, taken in a trial of Ad26.COV2.S vaccine versus placebo. As DNA, the CDR3 is TGTGCCAGCAGCGAGACAACAGGGGTCGGAGGCTACACCTTC. Amino acid sequence: CASSETTGVGGYTF.